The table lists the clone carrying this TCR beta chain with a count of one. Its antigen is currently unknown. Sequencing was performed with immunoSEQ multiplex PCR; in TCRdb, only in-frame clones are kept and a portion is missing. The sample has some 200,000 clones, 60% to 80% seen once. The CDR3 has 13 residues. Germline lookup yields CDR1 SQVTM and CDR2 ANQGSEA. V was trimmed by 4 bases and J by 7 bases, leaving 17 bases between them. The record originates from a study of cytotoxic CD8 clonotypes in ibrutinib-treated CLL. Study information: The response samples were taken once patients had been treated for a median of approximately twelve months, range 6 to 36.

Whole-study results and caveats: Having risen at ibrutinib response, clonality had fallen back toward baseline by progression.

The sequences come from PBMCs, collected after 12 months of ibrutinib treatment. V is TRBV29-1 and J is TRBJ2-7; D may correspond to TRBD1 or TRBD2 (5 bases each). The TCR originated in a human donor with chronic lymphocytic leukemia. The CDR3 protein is CSVARGQSREQYF. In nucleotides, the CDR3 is TGCAGCGTTGCCCGGGGCCAGTCGCGTGAGCAGTACTTC.